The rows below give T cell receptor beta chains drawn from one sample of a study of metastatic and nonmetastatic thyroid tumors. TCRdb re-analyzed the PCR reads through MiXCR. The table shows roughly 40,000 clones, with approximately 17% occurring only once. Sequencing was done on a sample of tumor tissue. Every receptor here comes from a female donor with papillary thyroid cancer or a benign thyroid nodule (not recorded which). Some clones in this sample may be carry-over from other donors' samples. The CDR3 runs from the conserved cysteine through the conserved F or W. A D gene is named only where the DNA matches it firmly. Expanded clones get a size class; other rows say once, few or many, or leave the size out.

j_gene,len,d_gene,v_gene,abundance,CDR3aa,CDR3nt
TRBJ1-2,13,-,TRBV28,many,CASQAGRIYGYTF,TGTGCCAGCCAGGCAGGGAGAATCTATGGCTACACCTTC
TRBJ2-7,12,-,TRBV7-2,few,CASSLDFYEQYF,TGTGCCAGTAGCTTAGATTTCTACGAGCAGTACTTC
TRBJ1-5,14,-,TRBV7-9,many,CASSFQGTNQPQHF,TGTGCCAGCAGCTTCCAGGGGACCAATCAGCCCCAGCATTTT
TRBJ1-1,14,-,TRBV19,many,CASSISRGNTEAFF,TGTGCCAGTAGTATCTCCCGGGGGAACACTGAAGCTTTCTTT
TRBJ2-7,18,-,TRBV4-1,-,CASSLSPGTFGPSYEQYF,TGCGCCAGCAGCCTCTCACCGGGGACGTTTGGGCCCTCCTACGAGCAGTACTTC
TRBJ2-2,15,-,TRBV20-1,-,CSAPSTVTNTGELFF,TGCAGTGCTCCCTCGACAGTAACGAACACCGGGGAGCTGTTTTTT
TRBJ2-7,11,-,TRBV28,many,CASSLRNEQYF,TGTGCCAGCAGTTTACGGAACGAGCAGTACTTC
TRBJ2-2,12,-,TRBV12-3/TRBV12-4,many,CASSLVPGELFF,TGTGCCAGCAGTTTAGTTCCCGGGGAGCTGTTTTTT
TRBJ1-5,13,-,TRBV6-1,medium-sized,CASKGNSNQPQHF,TGTGCCAGCAAGGGCAATAGCAATCAGCCCCAGCATTTT
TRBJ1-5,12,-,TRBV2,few,CASKAGNQPQHF,TGTGCCAGCAAGGCAGGCAATCAGCCCCAGCATTTT
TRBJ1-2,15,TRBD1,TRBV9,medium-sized,CASSYEGQGGSGYTF,TGTGCCAGCAGCTATGAGGGACAGGGAGGTAGTGGCTACACCTTC
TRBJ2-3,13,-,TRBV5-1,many,CASSYDRSDTQYF,TGCGCCAGCAGCTACGACAGATCAGATACGCAGTATTTT
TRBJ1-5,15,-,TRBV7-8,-,CASSIRIGGYQPQHF,TGTGCCAGCAGCATCCGAATTGGGGGATACCAGCCCCAGCATTTT
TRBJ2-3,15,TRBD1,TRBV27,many,CASSTPGQGQDTQYF,TGTGCCAGCAGTACCCCGGGACAGGGCCAGGATACGCAGTATTTT
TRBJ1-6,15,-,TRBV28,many,CASSLFPGEGSPLHF,TGTGCCAGCAGTTTATTCCCAGGCGAGGGGTCACCCCTCCACTTT